These 20 T cell receptor beta chains share one sample of origin, sequenced in a study of T cells in women clearing cervical HPV infection. Clones were sequenced by immunoSEQ multiplex PCR, and TCRdb holds only the in-frame ones, with some missing. This table holds tens of thousands of clones. Sequenced: blood buffy coat. Receptor source: a woman aged 18 to 75 with a cervical HPV16 infection that either progressed to CIN3+ or cleared (not recorded which).

With respect to this clone: The CDR3 end lies 3 residues beyond the end of the read and is filled in from the germline J gene. The J gene is TRBJ2-3, the V gene TRBV20-1; unclear D gene. Germline loops: CDR1 DFQATT, CDR2 SNEGSKA (reference sequence). The CDR3 sequence is 12 residues long. The CDR3 bases that were read are TGCAGTGCTAGAGATGCACAGCAGACG. Its protein product is CSARDAQQT. From start to end, the CDR3 is CSARDAQQTQYF.

About this clone: The CDR3 end is not reached by the read, which stops 3 residues before it; the germline J gene fills it in. The chain joins TRBV11-3 to TRBJ2-1; 7 bases are a match to TRBD1. Losses at the gene ends were 1 base for V and 2 bases for J; bases not matched to a gene: 2. This CDR3 has 15 residues. Germline CDR1 reads SGHNT; CDR2 reads YENEEA. CDR3 region: CASSLGQGTYNEQFF. CDR3 DNA, as far as it was read: TGTGCCAGCAGCTTAGGACAGGGTACCTACAATGAG.

About this clone itself: From the germline J gene comes the end of the CDR3, since the read stops 3 residues before it. The chain has TRBV5-6 and TRBJ1-5; weak D call: TRBD1 (6 bases). The germline V and J ends were trimmed by 3 bases and 0 bases, with 10 bases remaining between them. Looked up from germline, CDR1 is SGHDT and CDR2 is YYEEEE. This CDR3 region has 15 residues. CDR3 bases read: TGTGCCAGCAGCTCGAGACAGGTTAGCAATCAGCCC. Protein: CASSSRQVSNQP. The whole CDR3 is CASSSRQVSNQPQHF.

CDR3 protein: CASNNGGGDGGYTF. Partial CDR3 DNA: TGTGCCAGCAACAATGGAGGGGGAGATGGTGGC. The J gene is TRBJ1-2, the V gene TRBV2, with a tentative D call TRBD1 (6 bases). The read falls 3 residues short of the CDR3 end, and the missing part is taken from the germline J gene. Germline V CDR1 and CDR2: SNHLY, FYNNEI. V was clipped by 7 bases and J by 7 bases, with 19 bases between them. CDR3 length: 14 amino acids.

On this clone: The read falls 3 residues short of the CDR3 end, and the missing part is taken from the germline J gene. This chain connects TRBV19 to TRBJ2-4; 8 bases are a match to TRBD1. Looked up from germline, CDR1 is LNHDA and CDR2 is SQIVND (reference sequence). This CDR3 has 14 amino acids. The part of the CDR3 DNA that was read is TGTGCCAGTAGTATCAGGGGGCAGGGCTATGGT. As protein: CASSIRGQGYG. The CDR3 in full is CASSIRGQGYGQYF.

Regarding this clone: The CDR3 end falls 3 residues outside the read, so it is completed with the germline J gene. The V gene is TRBV11-2, the J gene TRBJ2-1; D perhaps matches TRBD2 (6 bases). This CDR3 spans 15 amino acids. From germline, CDR1 is SGHAT and CDR2 FQNNGV. V dropped 4 bases and J dropped 7 bases, with 17 bases sitting between them. The CDR3 bases that were read are TGTGCCAGCAGCTCAATTAGCGGTCGAGGGAATGAG. Translated, it gives CASSSISGRGNE. The full CDR3 protein is CASSSISGRGNEQFF.

Concerning this clone: The read terminates 3 residues ahead of where the CDR3 ends, so the germline J gene completes it. This chain uses TRBV5-4 with TRBJ1-6; D gene uncertain. The V end lost 4 bases, the J end lost 4 bases, and 9 bases lay between the germline ends. The CDR3 spans 14 residues. The germline CDR1 and CDR2 sequences are SGHNT and YYREEE (reference sequence). Partial CDR3 DNA: TGTGCCAGCAGCGCGCAGGTGTATAATTCACCC. Encoded protein: CASSAQVYNSP. The whole CDR3 is CASSAQVYNSPLHF.

A note on this clone: The CDR3 end lies 3 residues beyond the end of the read and is filled in from the germline J gene. The chain has TRBV7-2 and TRBJ2-7; 7 bases map to TRBD1. CDR3 size: 14 residues. J was trimmed by 4 bases and V by 3 bases; bases with no gene match: 6. Germline values: CDR1 SGHTA, CDR2 FQGNSA. Here the CDR3 reads CASSLKQGEYEQYF. The CDR3 DNA, read in part, is TGTGCCAGCAGCTTGAAGCAGGGGGAGTACGAG. Complete variable domain (other parts from reference TRBV7-2 and TRBJ2-7): GAGVSQSPSNKVTEKGKDVELRCDPISGHTALYWYRQSLGQGLEFLIYFQGNSAPDKSGLPSDRFSAERTGGSVSTLTIQRTQQEDSAVYLCASSLKQGEYEQYFGPGTRLTVT.

Notes on this clone: Sequence at one end of the junction differs from germline and may be a read error. The CDR3 end is not reached by the read, which stops 3 residues before it; the germline J gene fills it in. The J gene is TRBJ1-3, the V gene TRBV7-9; D unresolved. CDR1 SEHNR and CDR2 FQNEAQ come from the germline V gene (reference sequence). The CDR3 has 13 residues. The part of the CDR3 DNA that was read is TGTGCCAGCAGCTTAGGTGATGTGAACACA. This sequence encodes CASSLGDVNT. The whole CDR3 reads CASSLGDVNTIYF.

About this clone itself: The CDR3 extends 3 residues past the end of the read, so its final part is completed from the germline J gene. The chain employs TRBV7-9 and TRBJ1-2; 7 bases align to TRBD1. Looked up from germline, CDR1 is SEHNR and CDR2 is FQNEAQ (reference sequence). V shed 3 bases, J shed 3 bases, and the junction held 1 base outside the gene matches. This CDR3 has 13 amino acids. The CDR3 reads CASSFTGDYGYTF. Incomplete CDR3 DNA: TGTGCCAGCAGCTTTACAGGGGACTATGGC. The full variable domain, completed using reference TRBV7-9 and TRBJ1-2, is DTGVSQNPRHKITKRGQNVTFRCDPISEHNRLYWYRQTLGQGPEFLTYFQNEAQLEKSRLLSDRFSAERPKGSFSTLEIQRTEQGDSAMYLCASSFTGDYGYTFGSGTRLTVV.

In regard to this clone: The read ends 3 residues shy of where the CDR3 ends; the end is completed using the germline J gene. The gene calls are TRBV18 and TRBJ1-6; maybe TRBD1 (5 bases). This CDR3 has 14 amino acids. Trimming took 1 base from V and 10 from J, leaving 11 bases between them. CDR1 is KGHSH and CDR2 is LQKENI in the germline V gene. CDR3 protein: CASSPQGEGSPLHF. Partial CDR3 DNA: TGTGCCAGCTCACCACAGGGCGAGGGGTCACCC.

Points on this clone: The read gets to within 3 residues of the CDR3 end, and the germline J gene fills in the rest. The genes are TRBV30 and TRBJ1-4, with D unresolved. This CDR3 spans 16 amino acids. Germline loops: CDR1 GTSNPN, CDR2 SVGIG (reference sequence). The sequenced CDR3 bases are TGTGCCTGGAGTGAAACCGGGAGGACTCATAATTCACCA. Translation gives CAWSETGRTHNSP. The whole CDR3 is CAWSETGRTHNSPLFF.

Points on this clone: Coverage ceases 3 residues before the CDR3 finishes, and the germline J gene fills in the end. V is TRBV6-1 and J is TRBJ2-7, with unresolved D. Trimming cost V 2 bases and J 2 bases, with 4 bases left between them. The CDR3 spans 12 residues. Germline-derived CDR1 and CDR2 are MNHNS and SASEGT. CDR3 in amino acids: CASSERAYEQYF. CDR3 DNA, as far as it was read: TGTGCCAGCAGTGAAAGGGCCTACGAG.

In regard to this clone: The CDR3 end lies 3 residues beyond the end of the read and is filled in from the germline J gene. The rearrangement joins TRBV2 to TRBJ2-3; D remains unclear. Looked up from germline, CDR1 is SNHLY and CDR2 is FYNNEI. V was pared by 1 base and J by 2 bases, with 7 bases between. CDR3 size: 14 residues. CDR3 in amino acids: CASSEELFTDTQYF. CDR3 bases read: TGTGCCAGCAGTGAAGAGCTTTTCACAGATACG.

Notes on this clone: Coverage ceases 3 residues before the CDR3 finishes, and the germline J gene fills in the end. V gene TRBV10-3 combines with J gene TRBJ1-3; TRBD1 matches at 7 bases. The CDR3 loop spans 17 amino acids. Germline values: CDR1 ENHRY, CDR2 SYGVKD. The V gene end was trimmed by 3 bases and the J gene end by 0 bases; junction bases not matched to a gene: 8. The CDR3 bases that were read are TGTGCCATCAGTGACCCAGGGGGGCAGACCTCTGGAAACACC. Translation gives CAISDPGGQTSGNT. The CDR3 in full is CAISDPGGQTSGNTIYF.

For this clone: From the germline J gene comes the end of the CDR3, since the read stops 3 residues before it. The V call is TRBV28, the J call TRBJ2-7; tentative D call: TRBD1 (5 bases). CDR3 size: 15 residues. Germline V gene lookup returns CDR1 MDHEN and CDR2 SYDVKM. V was trimmed by 5 bases and J by 3 bases, leaving 17 bases between them. The CDR3 sequence: CASSLRGQFGYEQYF. The sequenced part of the CDR3 DNA is TGTGCCAGCAGTCTACGTGGACAATTCGGCTACGAG.

Note on this clone: The read ends 3 residues before the CDR3 terminus; that terminus is restored from the germline J gene. The gene calls are TRBV18 and TRBJ1-2; 8 positions agree with TRBD1. J lost 6 bases, V lost 0 bases, and 3 bases had no gene match. Germline CDR1 and CDR2: KGHSH and LQKENI. The CDR3 loop spans 14 amino acids. The CDR3 region is CASSPPGQDNGYTF. Incomplete CDR3 DNA: TGTGCCAGCTCACCACCGGGACAGGATAATGGC.

In the case of this clone: Sequencing ends 3 residues short of the CDR3 end; the germline J gene provides the rest. The chain carries TRBV20-1 and TRBJ2-2; tentative D call: TRBD1 (6 bases). This CDR3 is built from 14 residues. Germline assignment: CDR1 DFQATT and CDR2 SNEGSKA (reference sequence). V gave up 2 bases and J gave up 5 bases, with 12 bases separating them. The part of the CDR3 DNA that was read is TGCAGTGCTAGAAACTCCAGGGGTACCGGGGAG. It codes for CSARNSRGTGE. The whole CDR3 reads CSARNSRGTGELFF.

With regard to this clone: The CDR3 goes on 3 residues after the read ends, and that part is filled in from the germline J gene. The V call is TRBV30, the J call TRBJ1-1; 8 nucleotides line up with TRBD1. V shed 4 bases and J 6 bases; nucleotides not matched to a gene: 4. The CDR3 is made up of 12 amino acids. CDR1 and CDR2 (germline): GTSNPN, SVGIG (reference sequence). CDR3 DNA (partial): TGTGCCTGGACAGACAGGGGCGCTGAA. Its translation is CAWTDRGAE. From start to end, the CDR3 is CAWTDRGAEAFF.

On this clone: Relative to the germline gene, one junction end is altered; a read error may explain this. The read terminates 3 residues ahead of where the CDR3 ends, so the germline J gene completes it. The chain has TRBV2 and TRBJ2-3; TRBD2 aligns across 11 bases. The germline V gene encodes CDR1 SNHLY and CDR2 FYNNEI. There are 15 residues in the CDR3. This chain's CDR3 is CASRDSGGEAETQYF. The covered CDR3 bases are TGTGCCAGCAGGGATAGCGGGGGGGAGGCAGAGACG.